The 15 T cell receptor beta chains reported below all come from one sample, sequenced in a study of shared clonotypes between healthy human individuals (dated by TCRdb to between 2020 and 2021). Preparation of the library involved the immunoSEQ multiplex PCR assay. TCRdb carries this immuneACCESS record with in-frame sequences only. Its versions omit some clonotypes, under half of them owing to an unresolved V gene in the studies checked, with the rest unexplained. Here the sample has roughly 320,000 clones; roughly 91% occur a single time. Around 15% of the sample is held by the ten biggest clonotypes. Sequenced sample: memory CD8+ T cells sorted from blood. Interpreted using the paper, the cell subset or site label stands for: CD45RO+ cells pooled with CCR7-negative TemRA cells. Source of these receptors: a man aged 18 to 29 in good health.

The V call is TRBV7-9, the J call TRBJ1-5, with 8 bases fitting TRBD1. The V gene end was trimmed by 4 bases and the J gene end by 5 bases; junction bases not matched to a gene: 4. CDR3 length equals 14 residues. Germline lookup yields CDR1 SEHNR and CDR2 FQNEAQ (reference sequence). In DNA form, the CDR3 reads TGTGCCAGCAGCTCACCGGGACAGGATCAGCCCCAGCATTTT. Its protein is CASSSPGQDQPQHF.

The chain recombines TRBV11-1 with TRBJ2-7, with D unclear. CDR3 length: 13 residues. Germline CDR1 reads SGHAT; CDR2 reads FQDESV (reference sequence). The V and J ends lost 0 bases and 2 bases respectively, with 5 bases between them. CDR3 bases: TGTGCCAGCAGCTTAGCCACAACCTACGAGCAGTACTTC. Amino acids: CASSLATTYEQYF.

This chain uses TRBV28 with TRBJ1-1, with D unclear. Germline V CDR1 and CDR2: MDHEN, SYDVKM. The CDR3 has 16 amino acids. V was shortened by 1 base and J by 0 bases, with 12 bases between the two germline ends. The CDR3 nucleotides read TGTGCCAGCAGTTTATATCCTACGACGGTGAACACTGAAGCTTTCTTT. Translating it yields CASSLYPTTVNTEAFF.

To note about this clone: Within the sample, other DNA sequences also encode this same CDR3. This chain's CDR3 is CASRRDGSYEQYF. The CDR3 DNA is TGTGCCAGCAGGCGGGACGGATCCTACGAGCAGTACTTC. The chain carries TRBV6-1 and TRBJ2-7; D is possibly TRBD2 (6 bases). Germline V gene sequence: CDR1 MNHNS, CDR2 SASEGT. V lost 6 bases, J lost 1 base, and 10 bases lay in between. The CDR3 covers 13 residues.

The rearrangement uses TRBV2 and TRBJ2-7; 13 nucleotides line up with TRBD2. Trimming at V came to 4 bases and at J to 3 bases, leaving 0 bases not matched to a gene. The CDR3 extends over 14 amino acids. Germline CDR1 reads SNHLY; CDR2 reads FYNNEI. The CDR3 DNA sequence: TGTGCCAGCAGTGGGACTAGCGGGGGCTACGAGCAGTACTTC. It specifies CASSGTSGGYEQYF.

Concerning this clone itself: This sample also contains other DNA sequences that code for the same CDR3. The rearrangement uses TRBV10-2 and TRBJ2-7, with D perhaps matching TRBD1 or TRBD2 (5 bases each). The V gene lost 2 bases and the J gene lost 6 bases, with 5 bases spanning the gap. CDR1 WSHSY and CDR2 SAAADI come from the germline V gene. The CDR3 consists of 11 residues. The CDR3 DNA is TGCGCCAGCAGTGAGGGGGGCGAGCAGTACTTC. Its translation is CASSEGGEQYF.

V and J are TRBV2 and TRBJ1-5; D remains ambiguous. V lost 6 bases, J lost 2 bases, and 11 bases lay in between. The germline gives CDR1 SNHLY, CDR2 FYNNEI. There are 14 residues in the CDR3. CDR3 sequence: CASSLGQGNQPQHF. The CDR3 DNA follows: TGTGCCAGCAGCCTAGGGCAGGGCAATCAGCCCCAGCATTTT.

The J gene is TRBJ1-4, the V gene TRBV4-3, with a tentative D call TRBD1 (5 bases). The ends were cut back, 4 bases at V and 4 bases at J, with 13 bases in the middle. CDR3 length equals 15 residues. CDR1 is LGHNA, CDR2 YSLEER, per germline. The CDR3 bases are TGCGCCAGCAGCCGATCCGGGACCCTTAATGAAAAACTGTTTTTT. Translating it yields CASSRSGTLNEKLFF.

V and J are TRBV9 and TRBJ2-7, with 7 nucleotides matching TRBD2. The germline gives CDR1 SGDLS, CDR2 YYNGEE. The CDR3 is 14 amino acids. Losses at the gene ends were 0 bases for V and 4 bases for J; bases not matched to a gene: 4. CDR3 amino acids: CASSVGEGGYEQYF. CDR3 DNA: TGTGCCAGCAGCGTAGGGGAGGGAGGGTACGAGCAGTACTTC.

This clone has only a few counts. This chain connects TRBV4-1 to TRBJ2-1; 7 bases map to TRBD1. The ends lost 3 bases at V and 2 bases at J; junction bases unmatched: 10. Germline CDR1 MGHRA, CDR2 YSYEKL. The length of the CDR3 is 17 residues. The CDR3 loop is CASSQDHRDRPYNEQFF. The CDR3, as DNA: TGCGCCAGCAGCCAGGATCACCGGGACAGACCCTACAATGAGCAGTTCTTC.

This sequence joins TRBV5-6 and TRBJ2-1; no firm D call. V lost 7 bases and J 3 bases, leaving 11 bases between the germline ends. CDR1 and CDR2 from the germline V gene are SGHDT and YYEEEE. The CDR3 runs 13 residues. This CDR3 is CASGEGGYNEQFF. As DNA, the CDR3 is TGTGCCAGCGGCGAAGGTGGCTACAATGAGCAGTTCTTC.

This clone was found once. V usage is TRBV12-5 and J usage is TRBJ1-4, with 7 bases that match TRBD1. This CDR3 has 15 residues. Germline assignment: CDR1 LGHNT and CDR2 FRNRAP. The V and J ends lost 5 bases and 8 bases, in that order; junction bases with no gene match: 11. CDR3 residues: CASGGSTGPGEKLFF. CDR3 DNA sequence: TGTGCTAGTGGTGGGTCGACAGGGCCCGGGGAAAAACTGTTTTTT.

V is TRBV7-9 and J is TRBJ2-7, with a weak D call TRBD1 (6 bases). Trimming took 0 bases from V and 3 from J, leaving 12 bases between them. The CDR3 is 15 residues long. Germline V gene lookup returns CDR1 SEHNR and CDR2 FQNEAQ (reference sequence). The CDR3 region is CASSLAQGTFYEQYF. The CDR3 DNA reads TGTGCCAGCAGCTTAGCCCAGGGGACCTTCTACGAGCAGTACTTC.

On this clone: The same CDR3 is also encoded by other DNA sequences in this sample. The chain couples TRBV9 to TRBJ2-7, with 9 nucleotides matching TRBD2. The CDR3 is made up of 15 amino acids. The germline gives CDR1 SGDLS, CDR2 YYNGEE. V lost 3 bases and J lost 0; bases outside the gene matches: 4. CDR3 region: CASSEGLADSYEQYF. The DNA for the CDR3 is TGTGCCAGCAGCGAGGGACTAGCCGACTCCTACGAGCAGTACTTC.

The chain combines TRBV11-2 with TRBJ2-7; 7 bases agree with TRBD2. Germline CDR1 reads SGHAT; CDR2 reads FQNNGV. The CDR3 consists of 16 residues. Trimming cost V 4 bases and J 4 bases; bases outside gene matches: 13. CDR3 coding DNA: TGTGCCAGCAGCTCCGGACTAGGCGGGGGAGAATACGAGCAGTACTTC. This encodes CASSSGLGGGEYEQYF.